This TCR beta chain was identified during a study of blood T cell repertoires in COVID-19. TCRdb's table, derived via immunoSEQ multiplex PCR, lists solely in-frame clones and lacks some. The top ten hold approximately 4% of the sample, which has approximately 300,000 clones, just under 90% seen once. Unmatched junction bases numbered 0, after V lost 0 bases and J lost 2 bases. Germline lookup yields CDR1 SGHDT and CDR2 YYEEEE. CDR3 length equals 15 residues. What was sequenced was peripheral blood. The V call is TRBV5-6, the J call TRBJ1-5, with TRBD1 matching 9 bases. The TCR sequence derives from a woman aged 40 to 50 with acute or convalescent COVID-19. The CDR3, as DNA: TGTGCCAGCAGCTTGGGGACAGGGGGCAATCAGCCCCAGCATTTT. Its translation: CASSLGTGGNQPQHF.